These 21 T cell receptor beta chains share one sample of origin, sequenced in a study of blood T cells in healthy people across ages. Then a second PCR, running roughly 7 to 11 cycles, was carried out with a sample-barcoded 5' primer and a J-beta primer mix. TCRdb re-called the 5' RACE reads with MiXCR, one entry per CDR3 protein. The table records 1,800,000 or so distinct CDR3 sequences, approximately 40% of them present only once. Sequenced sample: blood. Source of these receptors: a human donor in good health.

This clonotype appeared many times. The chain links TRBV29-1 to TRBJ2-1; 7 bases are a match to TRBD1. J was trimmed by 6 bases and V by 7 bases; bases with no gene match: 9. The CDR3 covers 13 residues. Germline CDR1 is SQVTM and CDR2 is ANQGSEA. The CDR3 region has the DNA TGCAGCGCCCTGACAGGGTCCCGCAATGAGCAGTTCTTC. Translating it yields CSALTGSRNEQFF.

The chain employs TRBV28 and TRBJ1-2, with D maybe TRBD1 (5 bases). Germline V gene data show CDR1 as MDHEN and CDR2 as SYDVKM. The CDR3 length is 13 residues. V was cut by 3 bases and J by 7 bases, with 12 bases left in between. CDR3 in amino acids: CASSLGVRAGYTF. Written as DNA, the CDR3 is TGTGCCAGCAGTTTGGGGGTACGAGCTGGCTACACCTTC.

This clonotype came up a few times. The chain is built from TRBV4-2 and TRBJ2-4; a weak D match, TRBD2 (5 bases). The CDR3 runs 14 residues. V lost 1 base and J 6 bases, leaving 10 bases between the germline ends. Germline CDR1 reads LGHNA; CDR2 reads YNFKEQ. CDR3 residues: CASSQGWRSNIQYF. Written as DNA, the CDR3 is TGTGCCAGCAGCCAAGGGTGGAGGTCAAACATTCAGTACTTC.

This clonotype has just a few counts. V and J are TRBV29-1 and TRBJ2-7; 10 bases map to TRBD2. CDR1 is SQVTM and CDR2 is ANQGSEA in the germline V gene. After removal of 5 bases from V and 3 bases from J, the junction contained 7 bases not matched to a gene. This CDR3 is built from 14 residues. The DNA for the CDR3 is TGCAGCGTTTCTAGCGGGGGCACCCTCTACGAGCAGTACTTC. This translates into CSVSSGGTLYEQYF.

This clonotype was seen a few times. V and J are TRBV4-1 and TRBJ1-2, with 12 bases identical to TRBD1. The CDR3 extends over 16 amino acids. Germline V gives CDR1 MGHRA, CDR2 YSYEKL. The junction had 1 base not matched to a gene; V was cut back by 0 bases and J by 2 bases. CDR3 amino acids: CASSQEGTGGNYGYTF. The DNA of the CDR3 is TGCGCCAGCAGCCAAGAAGGGACAGGGGGCAACTATGGCTACACCTTC.

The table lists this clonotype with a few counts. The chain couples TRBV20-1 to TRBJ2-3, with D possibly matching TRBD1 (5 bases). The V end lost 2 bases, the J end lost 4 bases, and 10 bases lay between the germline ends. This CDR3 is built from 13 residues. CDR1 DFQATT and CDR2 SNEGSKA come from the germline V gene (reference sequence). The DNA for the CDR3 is TGCAGTGCTAGAACAGGTGGTCCAGATACGCAGTATTTT. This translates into CSARTGGPDTQYF.

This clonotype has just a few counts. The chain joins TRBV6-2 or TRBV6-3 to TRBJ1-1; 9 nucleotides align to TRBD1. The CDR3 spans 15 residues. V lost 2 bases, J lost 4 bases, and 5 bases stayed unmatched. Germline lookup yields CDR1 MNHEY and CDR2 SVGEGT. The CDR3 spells CASSYVPGQGTEAFF. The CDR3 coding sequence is TGTGCCAGCAGTTACGTTCCGGGACAGGGCACTGAAGCTTTCTTT.

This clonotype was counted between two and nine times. CDR3 amino acids: CSAAGTGVSPLHF. CDR3 nucleotide sequence: TGCAGTGCGGCCGGGACAGGGGTTTCACCCCTCCACTTT. The chain is built from TRBV20-1 and TRBJ1-6; TRBD1 aligns across 10 bases. CDR1 is DFQATT and CDR2 is SNEGSKA in the germline V gene (reference sequence). CDR3 length: 13 residues. The trim removed 6 bases at V and 9 bases at J, leaving 5 bases unmatched.

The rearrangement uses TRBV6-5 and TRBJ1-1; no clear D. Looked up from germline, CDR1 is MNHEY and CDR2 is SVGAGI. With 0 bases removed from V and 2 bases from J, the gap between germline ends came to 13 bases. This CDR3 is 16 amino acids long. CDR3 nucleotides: TGTGCCAGCAGTTACTCGAAAACGAATTTTAACACTGAAGCTTTCTTT. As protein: CASSYSKTNFNTEAFF.

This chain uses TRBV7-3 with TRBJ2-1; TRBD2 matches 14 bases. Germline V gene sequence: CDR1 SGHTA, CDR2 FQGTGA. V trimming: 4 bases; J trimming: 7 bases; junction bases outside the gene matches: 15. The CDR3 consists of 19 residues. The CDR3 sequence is CASSSLPPGTSGGRNEQFF. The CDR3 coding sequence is TGTGCCAGCAGCTCCCTACCCCCGGGGACTAGCGGGGGACGGAATGAGCAGTTCTTC.

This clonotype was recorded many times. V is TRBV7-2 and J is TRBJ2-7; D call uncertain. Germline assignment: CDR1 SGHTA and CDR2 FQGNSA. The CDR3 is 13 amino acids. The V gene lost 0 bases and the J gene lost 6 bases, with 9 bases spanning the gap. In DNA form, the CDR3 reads TGTGCCAGCAGCTTAGCTGTGTCAGTCGAGCAGTACTTC. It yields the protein CASSLAVSVEQYF.

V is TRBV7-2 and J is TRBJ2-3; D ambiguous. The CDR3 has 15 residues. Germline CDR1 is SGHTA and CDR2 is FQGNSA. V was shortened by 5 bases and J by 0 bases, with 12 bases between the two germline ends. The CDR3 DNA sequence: TGTGCCAGCAGCCCGCTTGGTATTAGCACAGATACGCAGTATTTT. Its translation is CASSPLGISTDTQYF.

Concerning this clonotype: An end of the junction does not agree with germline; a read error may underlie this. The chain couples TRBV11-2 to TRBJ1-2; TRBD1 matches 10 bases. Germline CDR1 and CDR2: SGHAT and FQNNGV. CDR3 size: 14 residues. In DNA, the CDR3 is TGTGCCAGAAGCTTAATTAGGACAGGGGGTGGCTACACCTTC. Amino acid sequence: CARSLIRTGGGYTF.

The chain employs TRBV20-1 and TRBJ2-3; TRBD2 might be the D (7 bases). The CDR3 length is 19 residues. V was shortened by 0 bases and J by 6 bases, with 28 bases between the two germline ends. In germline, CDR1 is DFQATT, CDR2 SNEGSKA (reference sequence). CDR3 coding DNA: TGCAGTGCTAGAGATGCCTTAGAGGCGGGGGCCACCTCCGCGGATACGCAGTATTTT. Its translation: CSARDALEAGATSADTQYF.

CDR3 bases: TGTGCCAGCAGCTTAGATTCCCAGCCCCTCGGTGAGCAGTTCTTC. This encodes CASSLDSQPLGEQFF. The chain recombines TRBV7-9 with TRBJ2-1; D not certain. V dropped 1 base and J dropped 9 bases, with 16 bases sitting between them. The germline V gene has CDR1 SEHNR and CDR2 FQNEAQ (reference sequence). This CDR3 contains 15 residues.

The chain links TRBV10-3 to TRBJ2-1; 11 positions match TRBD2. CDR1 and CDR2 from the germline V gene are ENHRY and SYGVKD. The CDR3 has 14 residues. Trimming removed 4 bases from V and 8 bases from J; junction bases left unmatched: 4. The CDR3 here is CAISVSGGADEQFF. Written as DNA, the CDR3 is TGTGCCATCAGTGTTAGCGGGGGGGCGGATGAGCAGTTCTTC.

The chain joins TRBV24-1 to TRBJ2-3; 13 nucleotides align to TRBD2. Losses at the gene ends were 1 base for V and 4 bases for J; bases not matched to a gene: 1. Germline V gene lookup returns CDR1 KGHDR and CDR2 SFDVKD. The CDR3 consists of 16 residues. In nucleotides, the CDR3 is TGTGCCACCAGTGATTTCGGACTAGCGGGAGCAGATACGCAGTATTTT. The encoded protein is CATSDFGLAGADTQYF.

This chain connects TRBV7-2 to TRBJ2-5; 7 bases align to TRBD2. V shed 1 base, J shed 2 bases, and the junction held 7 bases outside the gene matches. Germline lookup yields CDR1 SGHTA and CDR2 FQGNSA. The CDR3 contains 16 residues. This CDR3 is CASSLGVAGSQETQYF. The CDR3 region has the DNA TGTGCCAGCAGCTTAGGTGTAGCGGGTTCACAAGAGACCCAGTACTTC.

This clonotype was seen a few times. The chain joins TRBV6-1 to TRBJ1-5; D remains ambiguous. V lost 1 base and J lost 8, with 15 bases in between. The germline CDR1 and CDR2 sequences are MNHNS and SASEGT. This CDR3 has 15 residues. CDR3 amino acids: CASSEGEGSWEPQHF. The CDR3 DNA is TGTGCCAGCAGTGAAGGGGAGGGATCGTGGGAGCCCCAGCATTTT.

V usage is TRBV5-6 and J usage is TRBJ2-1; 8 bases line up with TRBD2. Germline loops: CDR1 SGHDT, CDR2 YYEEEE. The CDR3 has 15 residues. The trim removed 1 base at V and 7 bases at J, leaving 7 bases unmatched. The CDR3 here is CASSLRGGSRNEQFF. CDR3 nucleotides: TGTGCCAGCAGCTTGCGCGGGGGGAGCCGGAATGAGCAGTTCTTC.

CDR3 nucleotides: TGTGCCAGCAGTTTAGTTCAGCCTAGGGGAGGTGAGACCCAGTACTTC. This gives the protein CASSLVQPRGGETQYF. The V and J genes are TRBV28 and TRBJ2-5; tentatively, D is TRBD2 (6 bases). V was trimmed by 2 bases and J by 5 bases, leaving 18 bases between them. The CDR3 extends over 16 amino acids. Per the germline V gene, CDR1 is MDHEN and CDR2 is SYDVKM.